This T cell receptor beta chain emerged from a study of blood T cells in healthy people across ages. Alongside a J-beta primer mix, a sample-barcoded 5' primer served in a second PCR lasting about 7 to 12 cycles. TCRdb re-derived calls from the 5' RACE reads in MiXCR, one entry per CDR3 protein. The repertoire has about 700,000 distinct CDR3 sequences, roughly 30% of them found once; the top ten carry approximately 15%. This receptor was taken from a woman over 75 in good health. The sample was blood.

Written as DNA, the CDR3 is TGTGCCAGCAGTTCGCCTAGCGGGAGCAGAGAGACCCAGTACTTC. It yields the protein CASSSPSGSRETQYF. The rearrangement joins TRBV6-5 to TRBJ2-5; the match to TRBD2 covers 10 bases. In germline, CDR1 is MNHEY, CDR2 SVGAGI. Trimming at V came to 4 bases and at J to 4 bases, leaving 6 bases not matched to a gene. The CDR3 is made up of 15 amino acids.